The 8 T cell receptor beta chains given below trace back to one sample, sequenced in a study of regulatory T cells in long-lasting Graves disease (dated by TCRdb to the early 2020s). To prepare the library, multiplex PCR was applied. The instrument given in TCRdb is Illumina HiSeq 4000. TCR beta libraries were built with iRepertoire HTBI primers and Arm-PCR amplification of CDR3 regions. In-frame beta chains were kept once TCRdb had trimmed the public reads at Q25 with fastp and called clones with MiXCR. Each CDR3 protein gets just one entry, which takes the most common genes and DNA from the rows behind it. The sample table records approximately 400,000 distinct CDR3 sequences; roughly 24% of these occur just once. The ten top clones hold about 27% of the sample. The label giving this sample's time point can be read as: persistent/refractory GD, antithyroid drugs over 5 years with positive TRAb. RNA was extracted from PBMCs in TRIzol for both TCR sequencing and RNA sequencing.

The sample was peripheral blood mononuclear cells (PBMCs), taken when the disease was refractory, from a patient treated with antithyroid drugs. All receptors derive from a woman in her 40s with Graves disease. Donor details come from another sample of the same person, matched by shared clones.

The CDR3 region is CSARKVGERSYEQYF. CDR3 bases: TGCAGTGCTAGAAAGGTTGGGGAAAGAAGCTACGAGCAGTACTTC. The chain links TRBV20-1 to TRBJ2-7; D remains unclear. Germline assignment: CDR1 DFQATT and CDR2 SNEGSKA (reference sequence). V was cut by 2 bases and J by 3 bases, with 17 bases left in between. This CDR3 comprises 15 residues.

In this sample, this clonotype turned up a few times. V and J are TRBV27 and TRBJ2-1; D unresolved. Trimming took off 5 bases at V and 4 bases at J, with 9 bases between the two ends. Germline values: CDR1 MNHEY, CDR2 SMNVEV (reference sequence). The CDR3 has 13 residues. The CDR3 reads CASSNGAYNEQFF. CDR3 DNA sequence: TGTGCCAGCAGTAACGGTGCTTACAATGAGCAGTTCTTC.

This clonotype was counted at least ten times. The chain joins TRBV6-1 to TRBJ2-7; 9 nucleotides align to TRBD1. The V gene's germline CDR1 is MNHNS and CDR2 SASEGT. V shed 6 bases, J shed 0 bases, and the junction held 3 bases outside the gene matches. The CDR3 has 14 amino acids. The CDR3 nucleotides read TGTGCCAGCAGCGGGACAGGGAGCTCCTACGAGCAGTACTTC. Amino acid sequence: CASSGTGSSYEQYF.

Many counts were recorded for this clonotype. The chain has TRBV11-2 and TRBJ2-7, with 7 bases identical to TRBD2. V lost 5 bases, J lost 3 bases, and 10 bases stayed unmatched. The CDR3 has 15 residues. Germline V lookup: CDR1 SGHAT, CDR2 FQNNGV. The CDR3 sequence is CASSPSQSGIYEQYF. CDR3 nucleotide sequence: TGTGCCAGCAGCCCGTCCCAAAGCGGGATCTACGAGCAGTACTTC.

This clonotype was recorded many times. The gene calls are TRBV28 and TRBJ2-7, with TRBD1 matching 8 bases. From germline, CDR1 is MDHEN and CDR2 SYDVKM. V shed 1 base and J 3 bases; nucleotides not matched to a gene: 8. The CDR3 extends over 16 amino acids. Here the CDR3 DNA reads TGTGCCAGCAGTTTATCCGGGACAGGCTTGCACTACGAGCAGTACTTC. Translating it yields CASSLSGTGLHYEQYF. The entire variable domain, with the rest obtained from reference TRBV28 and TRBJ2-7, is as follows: DVKVTQSSRYLVKRTGEKVFLECVQDMDHENMFWYRQDPGLGLRLIYFSYDVKMKEKGDIPEGYSVSREKKERFSLILESASTNQTSMYLCASSLSGTGLHYEQYFGPGTRLTVT.

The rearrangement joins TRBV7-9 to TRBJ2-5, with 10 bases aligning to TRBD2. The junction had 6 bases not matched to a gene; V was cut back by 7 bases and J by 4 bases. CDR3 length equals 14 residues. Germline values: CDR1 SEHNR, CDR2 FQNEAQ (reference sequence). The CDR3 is CASTPSGRGETQYF. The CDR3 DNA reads TGTGCCAGCACCCCTAGCGGGAGAGGAGAGACCCAGTACTTC.

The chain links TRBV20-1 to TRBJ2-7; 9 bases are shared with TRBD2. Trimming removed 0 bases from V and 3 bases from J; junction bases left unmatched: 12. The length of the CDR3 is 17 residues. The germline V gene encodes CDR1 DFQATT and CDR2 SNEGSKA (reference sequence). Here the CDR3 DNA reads TGCAGTGCTAGAGATCGAGTAGCGGGAGTCAGAGACTACGAGCAGTACTTC. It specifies CSARDRVAGVRDYEQYF.

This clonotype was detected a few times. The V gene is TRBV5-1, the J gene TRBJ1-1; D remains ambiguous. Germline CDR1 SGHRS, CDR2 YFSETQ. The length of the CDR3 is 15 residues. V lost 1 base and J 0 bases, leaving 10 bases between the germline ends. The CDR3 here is CASSLQPDMNTEAFF. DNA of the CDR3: TGCGCCAGCAGCTTGCAACCCGATATGAACACTGAAGCTTTCTTT. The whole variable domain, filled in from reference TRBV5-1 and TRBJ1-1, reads KAGVTQTPRYLIKTRGQQVTLSCSPISGHRSVSWYQQTPGQGLQFLFEYFSETQRNKGNFPGRFSGRQFSNSRSEMNVSTLELGDSALYLCASSLQPDMNTEAFFGQGTRLTVV.